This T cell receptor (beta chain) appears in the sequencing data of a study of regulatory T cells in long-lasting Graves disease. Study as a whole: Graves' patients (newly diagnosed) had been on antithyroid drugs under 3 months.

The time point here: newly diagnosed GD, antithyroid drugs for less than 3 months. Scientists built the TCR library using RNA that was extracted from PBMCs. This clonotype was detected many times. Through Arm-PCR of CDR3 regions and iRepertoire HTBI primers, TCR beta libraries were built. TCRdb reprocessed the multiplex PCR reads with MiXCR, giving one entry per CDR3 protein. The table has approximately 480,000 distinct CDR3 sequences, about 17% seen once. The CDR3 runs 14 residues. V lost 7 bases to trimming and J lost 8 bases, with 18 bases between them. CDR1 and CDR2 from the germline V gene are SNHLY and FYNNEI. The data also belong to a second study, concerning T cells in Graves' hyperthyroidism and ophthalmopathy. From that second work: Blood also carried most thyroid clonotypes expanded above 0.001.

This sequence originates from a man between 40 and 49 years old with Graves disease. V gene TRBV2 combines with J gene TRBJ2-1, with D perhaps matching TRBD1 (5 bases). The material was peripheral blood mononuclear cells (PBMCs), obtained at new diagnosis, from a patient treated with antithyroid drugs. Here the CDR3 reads CASIDRGRVDEQFF. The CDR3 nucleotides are TGTGCCAGCATAGACCGCGGCAGGGTGGATGAGCAGTTCTTC.